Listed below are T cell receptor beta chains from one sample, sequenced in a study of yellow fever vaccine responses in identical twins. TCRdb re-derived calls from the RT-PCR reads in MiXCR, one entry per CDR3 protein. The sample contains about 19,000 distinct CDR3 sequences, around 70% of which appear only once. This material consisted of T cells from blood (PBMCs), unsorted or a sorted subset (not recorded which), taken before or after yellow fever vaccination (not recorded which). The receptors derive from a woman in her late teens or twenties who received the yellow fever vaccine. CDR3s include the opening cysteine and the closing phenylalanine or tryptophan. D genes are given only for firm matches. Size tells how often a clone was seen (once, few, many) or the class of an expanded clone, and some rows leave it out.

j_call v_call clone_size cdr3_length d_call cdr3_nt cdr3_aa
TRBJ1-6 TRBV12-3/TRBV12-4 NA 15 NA TGTGCCAGAAGTCCTGGGCCAGTTGGTAGTTCACCCCTCCACTTT CARSPGPVGSSPLHF
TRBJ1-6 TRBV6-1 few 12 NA TGTGCCAGCATGGGCGAGAATTCACCCCTCCACTTT CASMGENSPLHF
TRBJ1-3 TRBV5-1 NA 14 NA TGCGCCAGCAGCCTGGACAGTGCGGGAAACACCATATATTTT CASSLDSAGNTIYF
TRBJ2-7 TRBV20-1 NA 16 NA TGCAGTGCTAGAGTAAGGAAATGGGACGGTACCTACGAGCAGTACTTC CSARVRKWDGTYEQYF
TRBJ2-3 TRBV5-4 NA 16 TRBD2 TGTGCCAGCAGCTCCCGTCAGCGGGGAGGGCCAGATACGCAGTATTTT CASSSRQRGGPDTQYF
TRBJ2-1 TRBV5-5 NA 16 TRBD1 TGTGCCAGCAGCTTGATCCCCCAGGGGGCACCCAATGAGCAGTTCTTC CASSLIPQGAPNEQFF
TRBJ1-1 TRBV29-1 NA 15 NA TGCAGCGTGTTGGGTGGCCGGGGAGGAAGCACTGAAGCTTTCTTT CSVLGGRGGSTEAFF
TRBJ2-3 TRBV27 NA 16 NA TGTGCCAGCACTGAGAGTCGGGGGAAGGGTGCAGATACGCAGTATTTT CASTESRGKGADTQYF
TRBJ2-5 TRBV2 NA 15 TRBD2 TGTGCCAGCAGTTGGGGTTCTAGCGGTCAAGAGACCCAGTACTTC CASSWGSSGQETQYF
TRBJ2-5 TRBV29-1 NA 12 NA TGCAGCGTTGGACAGAAGAAAGAGACCCAGTACTTC CSVGQKKETQYF
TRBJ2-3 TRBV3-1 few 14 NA TGTGCCAGCAGCCGGGACACCTTCACAGATACGCAGTATTTT CASSRDTFTDTQYF
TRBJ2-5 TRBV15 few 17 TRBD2 TGTGCCACCAGCAGGGGACTAGCGGGAGATTGGGGCGAGACCCAGTACTTC CATSRGLAGDWGETQYF
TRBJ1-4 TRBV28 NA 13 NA TGTGCCAGCCTCAAGGGACTTAATGAAAAACTGTTTTTT CASLKGLNEKLFF
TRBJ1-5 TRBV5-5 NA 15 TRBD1 TGTGCCAGCAGCAAAGGACAGGCGACTAATCAGCCCCAGCATTTT CASSKGQATNQPQHF
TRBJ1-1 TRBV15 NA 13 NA TGTGCCACCAGCAGAGGGAGGAACACTGAAGCTTTCTTT CATSRGRNTEAFF
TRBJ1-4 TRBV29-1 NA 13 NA TGCAGCGTTGAAGAACGGGGCAATGAAAAACTGTTTTTT CSVEERGNEKLFF
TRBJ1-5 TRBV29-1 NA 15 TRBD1 TGCAGCGTTGAGTATGGGACAGGGTATAATCAGCCCCAGCATTTT CSVEYGTGYNQPQHF
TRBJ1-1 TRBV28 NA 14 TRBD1 TGTGCCAGCAGCCCGGGACAGGTGAACACTGAAGCTTTCTTT CASSPGQVNTEAFF
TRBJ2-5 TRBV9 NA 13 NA TGTGCCAGCAGCACCCGTCCCGGGGAGACCCAGTACTTC CASSTRPGETQYF
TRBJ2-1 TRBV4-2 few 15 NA TGTGCCAGCAGCCAAGAAGGGCAGCCCTACAATGAGCAGTTCTTC CASSQEGQPYNEQFF
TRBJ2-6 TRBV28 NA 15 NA TGTGCCAGCAGTTTCGACAGGTCTGGGGCCAACGTCCTGACTTTC CASSFDRSGANVLTF
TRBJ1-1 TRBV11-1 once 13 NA TGTGCCAGCAGCTTAAGGGAGGGCACTGAAGCTTTCTTT CASSLREGTEAFF
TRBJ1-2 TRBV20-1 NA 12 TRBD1 TGCAGTTCGGGACAGGGAGACTATGGCTACACCTTC CSSGQGDYGYTF
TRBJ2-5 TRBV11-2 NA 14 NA TGTGCCAGCAGCTTACGCCTCGACCGAGAGACCCAGTACTTC CASSLRLDRETQYF
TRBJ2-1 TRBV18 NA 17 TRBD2 TGTGCCAGCTCACGACTTGGACTAGCGGGAAGTGGGTATGAGCAGTTCTTC CASSRLGLAGSGYEQFF
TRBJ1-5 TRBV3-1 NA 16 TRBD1 TGTGCCAGCAGCCCTCAGGGACAGGGGAACAATCAGCCCCAGCATTTT CASSPQGQGNNQPQHF
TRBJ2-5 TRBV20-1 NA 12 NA TGCAGTGCCGAGGATTCGGGGGAGACCCAGTACTTC CSAEDSGETQYF
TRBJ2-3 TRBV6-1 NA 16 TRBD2 TGTGCCAGCACCGAGATCCCTAGCGGGGGCACAGATACGCAGTATTTT CASTEIPSGGTDTQYF
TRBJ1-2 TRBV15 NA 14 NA TGTGCCACCAGCAGAGAGGGCGGCGGGTGGGGCTACACCTTC CATSREGGGWGYTF
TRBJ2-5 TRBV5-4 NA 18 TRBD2 TGTGCCAGCAGCTTGGTTGGTTGGACTAGCTTTCCCCAAGAGACCCAGTACTTC CASSLVGWTSFPQETQYF
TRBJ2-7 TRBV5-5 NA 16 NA TGTGCCAGCAGCTCCCCAGCCGGGGGCGGGAACTACGAGCAGTACTTC CASSSPAGGGNYEQYF
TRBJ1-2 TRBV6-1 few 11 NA TGTGCCAGCAGTGTTGAGAAGGGCTACACCTTC CASSVEKGYTF
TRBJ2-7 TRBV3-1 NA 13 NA TGTGCCAGCAGCCAAGACTGGAGGGGAGAGCAGTACTTC CASSQDWRGEQYF
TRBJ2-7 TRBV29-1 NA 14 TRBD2 TGCAGCGTTGAAATCGGGAGGGAACCCTACGAGCAGTACTTC CSVEIGREPYEQYF
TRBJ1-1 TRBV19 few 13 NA TGTGCCAGTAACGGACAACCGAACACTGAAGCTTTCTTT CASNGQPNTEAFF
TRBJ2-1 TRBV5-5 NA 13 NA TGTGCCAGCAGCTTTGTCGAGGCGATTGAGCAGTTCTTC CASSFVEAIEQFF
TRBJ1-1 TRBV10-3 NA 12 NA TGTGCCACAGGTTCGGGGGCGACTGAAGCTTTCTTT CATGSGATEAFF
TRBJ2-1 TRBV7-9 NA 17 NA TGTGCCAGCAGCTCTCCAGCCCAGTTCCTCTCCTACAATGAGCAGTTCTTC CASSSPAQFLSYNEQFF
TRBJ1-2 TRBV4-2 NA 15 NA TGTGCCAGCAGCCAAGACAGGACTCTGAACTATGGCTACACCTTC CASSQDRTLNYGYTF
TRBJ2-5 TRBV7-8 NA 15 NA TGTGCCAGCAGCTTAGGGGTTCGCGGGTACGAGACCCAGTACTTC CASSLGVRGYETQYF
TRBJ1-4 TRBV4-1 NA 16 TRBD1 TGCGCCAGCAGCCATGTCGCGGGACAGAAAAATGAAAAACTGTTTTTT CASSHVAGQKNEKLFF
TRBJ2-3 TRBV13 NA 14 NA TGTGCCAGCAGCGCCCGGGACCAAACAGATACGCAGTATTTT CASSARDQTDTQYF
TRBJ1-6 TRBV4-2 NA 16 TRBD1 TGTGCCAGCAGCCAAGAAGTGGAGGACAGGGTATCACCCCTCCACTTT CASSQEVEDRVSPLHF
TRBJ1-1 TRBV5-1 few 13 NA TGCGCCAGCAGCTTGGTGGCAGGGCTTGAAGCTTTCTTT CASSLVAGLEAFF
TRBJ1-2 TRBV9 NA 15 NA TGTGCCAGCAGCGTAGCCGGGGGGGACTCCTATGGCTACACCTTC CASSVAGGDSYGYTF
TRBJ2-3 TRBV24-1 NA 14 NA TGTGCCACCAGTGTGGGAATTTCCACAGATACGCAGTATTTT CATSVGISTDTQYF
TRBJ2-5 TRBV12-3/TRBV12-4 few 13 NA TGTGCCAGCAGACCGACAGTCCAAGAGACCCAGTACTTC CASRPTVQETQYF
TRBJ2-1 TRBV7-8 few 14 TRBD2 TGTGCCAGCAGCATTAGCGGGAGAGTCAATGAGCAGTTCTTC CASSISGRVNEQFF
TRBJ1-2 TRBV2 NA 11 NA TGTGCCAGCAGTGCTATGGATGGCTACACCTTC CASSAMDGYTF
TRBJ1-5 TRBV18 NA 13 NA TGTGCCAGCTCACCACCGAACAATCAGCCCCAGCATTTT CASSPPNNQPQHF